Listed below are T cell receptor beta chains from one sample, sequenced in a study of blood T cells in healthy people across ages. TCRdb called the 5' RACE reads again in MiXCR, with one record for every CDR3 protein. The repertoire has around 1.5 million distinct CDR3 sequences, around 39% of them found once; the top ten carry roughly 7.7%. Sequenced material: blood. These receptors all stem from a woman under 30 in good health. Each CDR3 is given with its conserved first and last residue. The D gene is left open where the match is weak. Where a row states a size, it is once, few, many or the class of an expanded clone; other rows omit it.

v_gene: TRBV4-2; abundance: few; j_gene: TRBJ1-2; d_gene: -; CDR3aa: CASSLGNFGYTF; CDR3nt: TGTGCCAGCAGCCTAGGGAACTTTGGCTACACCTTC
v_gene: TRBV29-1; abundance: -; j_gene: TRBJ2-7; d_gene: -; CDR3aa: CSVDPGTFEQYF; CDR3nt: TGCAGCGTTGACCCGGGGACCTTCGAGCAGTACTTC
v_gene: TRBV12-3/TRBV12-4; abundance: few; j_gene: TRBJ1-2; d_gene: TRBD1; CDR3aa: CASSPRQTGGILYTF; CDR3nt: TGTGCCAGCAGCCCGAGACAGACAGGGGGTATACTATACACCTTC
v_gene: TRBV2; abundance: -; j_gene: TRBJ2-4; d_gene: -; CDR3aa: CASSVEGAHIQYF; CDR3nt: TGTGCCAGCAGTGTTGAAGGGGCCCACATTCAGTACTTC
v_gene: TRBV9; abundance: -; j_gene: TRBJ1-2; d_gene: -; CDR3aa: CASSGTAIAYGYTF; CDR3nt: TGTGCCAGCAGCGGGACAGCTATTGCCTATGGCTACACCTTC
v_gene: TRBV20-1; abundance: few; j_gene: TRBJ2-1; d_gene: -; CDR3aa: CSARVVGGLNEQFF; CDR3nt: TGCAGTGCTAGAGTTGTCGGCGGTTTGAATGAGCAGTTCTTC
v_gene: TRBV5-1; abundance: -; j_gene: TRBJ2-3; d_gene: -; CDR3aa: CASSPQGGNTQYF; CDR3nt: TGCGCCAGCAGCCCACAGGGAGGAAATACGCAGTATTTT
v_gene: TRBV6-1; abundance: -; j_gene: TRBJ2-5; d_gene: TRBD2; CDR3aa: CASSERTSGSSETQYF; CDR3nt: TGTGCCAGCAGTGAACGAACTAGCGGGAGTTCCGAGACCCAGTACTTC
v_gene: TRBV6-1; abundance: -; j_gene: TRBJ1-5; d_gene: TRBD1; CDR3aa: CAIRTGYQPQHF; CDR3nt: TGTGCCATCCGGACAGGGTATCAGCCCCAGCATTTT
v_gene: TRBV12-3/TRBV12-4; abundance: few; j_gene: TRBJ2-3; d_gene: -; CDR3aa: CASSVVNSHTQYF; CDR3nt: TGTGCCAGCAGTGTAGTCAACAGCCATACGCAGTATTTT
v_gene: TRBV28; abundance: -; j_gene: TRBJ2-7; d_gene: -; CDR3aa: CVSSLGEIYEQYF; CDR3nt: TGTGTCAGCAGTCTAGGAGAGATCTACGAGCAGTACTTC
v_gene: TRBV3-1; abundance: -; j_gene: TRBJ2-3; d_gene: -; CDR3aa: CASSQGATADTQYF; CDR3nt: TGTGCCAGCAGCCAGGGGGCGACGGCAGATACGCAGTATTTT
v_gene: TRBV6-2/TRBV6-3; abundance: -; j_gene: TRBJ2-7; d_gene: -; CDR3aa: CASSRALAPREQYF; CDR3nt: TGTGCCAGCAGTCGGGCCTTGGCTCCCCGCGAGCAGTACTTC
v_gene: TRBV6-6; abundance: few; j_gene: TRBJ2-3; d_gene: TRBD2; CDR3aa: CASSLRSGREGTDTQYF; CDR3nt: TGTGCCAGCAGTTTACGTAGCGGGAGAGAAGGCACAGATACGCAGTATTTT
v_gene: TRBV25-1; abundance: -; j_gene: TRBJ1-6; d_gene: -; CDR3aa: CASRKGGVNSPLHF; CDR3nt: TGTGCCAGCAGGAAAGGGGGGGTAAATTCACCCCTCCACTTT
v_gene: TRBV6-1; abundance: few; j_gene: TRBJ1-2; d_gene: -; CDR3aa: CASSELGTYYGYTF; CDR3nt: TGTGCCAGCAGTGAACTCGGGACATACTATGGCTACACCTTC
v_gene: TRBV28; abundance: -; j_gene: TRBJ2-1; d_gene: TRBD2; CDR3aa: CASSLWTSGRGNEQFF; CDR3nt: TGTGCCAGCAGTTTATGGACTAGCGGGAGAGGGAATGAGCAGTTCTTC
v_gene: TRBV5-1; abundance: once; j_gene: TRBJ1-2; d_gene: TRBD1; CDR3aa: CASSLSLRPGQETPGGYTF; CDR3nt: TGCGCCAGCAGCTTGTCGCTCCGACCGGGACAGGAAACCCCTGGTGGCTACACCTTC
v_gene: TRBV5-4; abundance: -; j_gene: TRBJ1-2; d_gene: TRBD1; CDR3aa: CASSRTGTVTSNYGYTF; CDR3nt: TGTGCCAGCAGCCGAACCGGGACAGTTACATCTAACTATGGCTACACCTTC
v_gene: TRBV29-1; abundance: few; j_gene: TRBJ2-1; d_gene: TRBD1; CDR3aa: CSVVGGQREYNEQFF; CDR3nt: TGCAGCGTGGTTGGGGGACAGCGCGAATACAATGAGCAGTTCTTC
v_gene: TRBV21-1; abundance: -; j_gene: TRBJ2-3; d_gene: -; CDR3aa: CASSKEVESGASTDTQYF; CDR3nt: TGTGCCAGCAGCAAAGAGGTGGAGTCGGGAGCTAGCACAGATACGCAGTATTTT
v_gene: TRBV7-8; abundance: -; j_gene: TRBJ1-1; d_gene: TRBD1; CDR3aa: CASTKGANTEAFF; CDR3nt: TGTGCCAGCACCAAGGGGGCGAACACTGAAGCTTTCTTT
v_gene: TRBV20-1; abundance: -; j_gene: TRBJ1-2; d_gene: -; CDR3aa: CSARQTLGDGYTF; CDR3nt: TGCAGTGCACGACAGACGCTTGGCGATGGCTACACCTTC